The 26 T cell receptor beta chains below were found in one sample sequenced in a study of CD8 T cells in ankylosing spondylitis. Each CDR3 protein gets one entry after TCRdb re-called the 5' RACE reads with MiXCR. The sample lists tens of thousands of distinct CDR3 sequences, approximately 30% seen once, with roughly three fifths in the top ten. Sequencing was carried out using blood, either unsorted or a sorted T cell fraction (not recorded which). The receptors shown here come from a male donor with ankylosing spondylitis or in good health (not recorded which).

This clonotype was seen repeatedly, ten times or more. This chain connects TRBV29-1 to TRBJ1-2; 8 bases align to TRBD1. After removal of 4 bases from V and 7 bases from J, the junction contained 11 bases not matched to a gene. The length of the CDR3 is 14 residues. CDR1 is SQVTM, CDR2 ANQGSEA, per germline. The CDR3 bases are TGCAGCGTTGTCCACTCAGGGGGCGCGGGTGGCTACACCTTC. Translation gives CSVVHSGGAGGYTF.

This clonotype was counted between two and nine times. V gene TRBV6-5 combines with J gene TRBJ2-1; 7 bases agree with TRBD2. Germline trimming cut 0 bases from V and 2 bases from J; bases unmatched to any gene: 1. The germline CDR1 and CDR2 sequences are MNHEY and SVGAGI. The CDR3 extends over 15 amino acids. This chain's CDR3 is CASSYSAGAYNEQFF. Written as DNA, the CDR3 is TGTGCCAGCAGTTACTCCGCGGGAGCCTACAATGAGCAGTTCTTC.

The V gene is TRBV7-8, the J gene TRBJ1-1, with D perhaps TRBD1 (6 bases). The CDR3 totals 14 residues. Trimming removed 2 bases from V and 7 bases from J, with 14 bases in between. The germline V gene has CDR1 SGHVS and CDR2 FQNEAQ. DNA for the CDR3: TGTGCCAGCAGCTTAATAGGGGGGGCGGTTGAAGCTTTCTTT. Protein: CASSLIGGAVEAFF.

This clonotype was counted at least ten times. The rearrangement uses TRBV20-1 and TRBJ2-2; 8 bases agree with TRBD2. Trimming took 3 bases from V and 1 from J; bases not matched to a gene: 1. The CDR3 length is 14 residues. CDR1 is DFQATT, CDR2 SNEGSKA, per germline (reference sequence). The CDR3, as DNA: TGCAGTGCTAGCGGGGGGGGGAACACCGGGGAGCTGTTTTTT. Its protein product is CSASGGGNTGELFF.

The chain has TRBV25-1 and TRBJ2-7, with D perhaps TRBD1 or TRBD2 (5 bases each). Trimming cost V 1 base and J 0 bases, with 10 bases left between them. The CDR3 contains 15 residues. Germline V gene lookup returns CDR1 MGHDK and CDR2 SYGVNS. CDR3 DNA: TGTGCCAGCAGTGAATCGATGGGGGTCTCCTACGAGCAGTACTTC. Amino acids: CASSESMGVSYEQYF.

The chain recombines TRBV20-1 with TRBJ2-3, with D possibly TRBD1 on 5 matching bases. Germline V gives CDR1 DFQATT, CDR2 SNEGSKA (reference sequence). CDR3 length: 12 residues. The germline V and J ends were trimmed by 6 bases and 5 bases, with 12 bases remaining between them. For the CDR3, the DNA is TGCAGTGCGACCCCAGGGCTAGATACGCAGTATTTT. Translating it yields CSATPGLDTQYF.

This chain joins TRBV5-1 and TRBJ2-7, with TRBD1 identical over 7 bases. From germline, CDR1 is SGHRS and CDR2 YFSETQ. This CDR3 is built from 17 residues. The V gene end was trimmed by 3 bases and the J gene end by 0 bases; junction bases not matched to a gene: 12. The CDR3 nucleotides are TGCGCCAGCAGCTCCCCACGAGGGACAGCCAGCTCCTACGAGCAGTACTTC. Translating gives CASSSPRGTASSYEQYF. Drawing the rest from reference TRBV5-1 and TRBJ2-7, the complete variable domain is KAGVTQTPRYLIKTRGQQVTLSCSPISGHRSVSWYQQTPGQGLQFLFEYFSETQRNKGNFPGRFSGRQFSNSRSEMNVSTLELGDSALYLCASSSPRGTASSYEQYFGPGTRLTVT.

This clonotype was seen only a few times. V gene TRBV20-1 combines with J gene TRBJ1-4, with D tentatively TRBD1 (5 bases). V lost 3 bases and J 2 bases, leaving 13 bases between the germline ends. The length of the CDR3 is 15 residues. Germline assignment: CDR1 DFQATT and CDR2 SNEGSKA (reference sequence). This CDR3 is CSARKLGATNEKLFF. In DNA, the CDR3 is TGCAGTGCTAGGAAGCTCGGGGCCACTAATGAAAAACTGTTTTTT.

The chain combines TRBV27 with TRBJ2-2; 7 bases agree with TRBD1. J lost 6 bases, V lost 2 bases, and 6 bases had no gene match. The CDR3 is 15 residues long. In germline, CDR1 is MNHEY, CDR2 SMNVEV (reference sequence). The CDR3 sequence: CASSLRGQSPGELFF. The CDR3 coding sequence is TGTGCCAGCAGTTTAAGGGGACAGTCCCCCGGGGAGCTGTTTTTT.

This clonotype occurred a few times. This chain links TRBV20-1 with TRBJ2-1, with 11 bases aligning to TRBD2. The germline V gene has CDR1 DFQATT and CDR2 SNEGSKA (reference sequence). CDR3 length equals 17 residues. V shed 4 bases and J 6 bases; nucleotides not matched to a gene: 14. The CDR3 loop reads CSAIIFPTSGVGNEQFF. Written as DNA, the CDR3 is TGCAGTGCTATAATATTCCCGACTAGCGGGGTGGGCAATGAGCAGTTCTTC.

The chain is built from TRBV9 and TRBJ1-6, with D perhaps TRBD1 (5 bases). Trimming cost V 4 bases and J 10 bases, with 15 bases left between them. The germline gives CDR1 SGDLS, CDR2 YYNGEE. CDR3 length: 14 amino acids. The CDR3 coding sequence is TGTGCCAGCAGCCTTGTGGGGGGGGACTCACCCCTCCACTTT. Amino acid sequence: CASSLVGGDSPLHF.

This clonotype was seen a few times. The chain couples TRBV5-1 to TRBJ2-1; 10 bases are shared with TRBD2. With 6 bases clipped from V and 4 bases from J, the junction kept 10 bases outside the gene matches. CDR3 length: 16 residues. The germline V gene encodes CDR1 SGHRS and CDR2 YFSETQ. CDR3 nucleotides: TGCGCCAGCACCTCTCAAGCGGGGGGGGAATACAATGAGCAGTTCTTC. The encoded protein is CASTSQAGGEYNEQFF.

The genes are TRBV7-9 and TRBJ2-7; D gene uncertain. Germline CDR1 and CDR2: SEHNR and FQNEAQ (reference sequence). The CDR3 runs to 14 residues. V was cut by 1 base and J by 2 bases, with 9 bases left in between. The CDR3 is CASSLGLTPYEQYV. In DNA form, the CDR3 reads TGTGCCAGCAGCTTAGGTCTAACCCCCTACGAGCAGTACGTC.

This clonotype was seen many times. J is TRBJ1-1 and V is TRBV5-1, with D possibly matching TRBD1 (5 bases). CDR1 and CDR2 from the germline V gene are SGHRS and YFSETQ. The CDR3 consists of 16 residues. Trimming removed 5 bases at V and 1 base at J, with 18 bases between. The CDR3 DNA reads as TGCGCCAGCAGACTCCAGGGAGGGGTGGCGAACACTGAAGCTTTCTTT. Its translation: CASRLQGGVANTEAFF.

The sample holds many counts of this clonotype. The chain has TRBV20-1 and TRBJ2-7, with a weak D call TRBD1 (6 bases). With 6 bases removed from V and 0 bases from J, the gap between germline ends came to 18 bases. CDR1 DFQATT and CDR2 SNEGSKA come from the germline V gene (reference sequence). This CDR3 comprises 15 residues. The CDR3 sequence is CSANSGALRSYEQYF. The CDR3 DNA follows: TGCAGTGCCAACTCAGGGGCCCTTCGCTCCTACGAGCAGTACTTC.

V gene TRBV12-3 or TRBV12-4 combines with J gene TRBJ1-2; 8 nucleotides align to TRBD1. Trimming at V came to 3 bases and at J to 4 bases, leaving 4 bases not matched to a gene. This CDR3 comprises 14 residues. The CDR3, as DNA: TGTGCCAGCAGTTTCATACAGGGGGTCTATGGCTACACCTTC. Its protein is CASSFIQGVYGYTF.

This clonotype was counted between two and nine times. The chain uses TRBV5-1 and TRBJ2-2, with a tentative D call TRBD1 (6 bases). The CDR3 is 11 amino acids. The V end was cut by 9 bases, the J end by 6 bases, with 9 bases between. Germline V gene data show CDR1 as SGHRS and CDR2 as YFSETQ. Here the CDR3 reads CATRGAGELFF. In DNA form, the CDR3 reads TGCGCCACCAGGGGTGCCGGGGAGCTGTTTTTT.

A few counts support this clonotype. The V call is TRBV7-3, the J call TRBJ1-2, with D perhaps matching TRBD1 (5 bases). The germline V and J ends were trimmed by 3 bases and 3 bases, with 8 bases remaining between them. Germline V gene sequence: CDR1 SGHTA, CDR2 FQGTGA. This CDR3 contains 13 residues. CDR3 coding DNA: TGTGCCAGCAGCTTCGGGGGGGACTATGGCTACACCTTC. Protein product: CASSFGGDYGYTF.

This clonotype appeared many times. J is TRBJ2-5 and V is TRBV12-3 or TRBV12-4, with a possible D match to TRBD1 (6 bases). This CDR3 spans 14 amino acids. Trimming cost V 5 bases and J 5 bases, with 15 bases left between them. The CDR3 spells CASSLQGLGETQYF. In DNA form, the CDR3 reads TGTGCCAGCAGTCTTCAGGGGCTGGGCGAGACCCAGTACTTC.

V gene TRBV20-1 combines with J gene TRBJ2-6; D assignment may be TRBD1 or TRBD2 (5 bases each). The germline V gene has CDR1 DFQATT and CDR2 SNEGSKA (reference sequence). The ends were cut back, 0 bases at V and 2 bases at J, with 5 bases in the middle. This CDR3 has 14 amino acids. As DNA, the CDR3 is TGCAGTGCTAGAGAGGGGGCTGGGGCCAACGTCCTGACTTTC. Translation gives CSAREGAGANVLTF.

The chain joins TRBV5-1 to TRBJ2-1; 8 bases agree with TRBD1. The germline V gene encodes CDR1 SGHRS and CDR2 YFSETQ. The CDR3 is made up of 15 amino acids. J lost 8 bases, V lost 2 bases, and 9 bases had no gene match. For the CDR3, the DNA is TGCGCCAGCAGCTTAAGTCTTTCGACAGGGGATGAGCAGTTCTTC. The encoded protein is CASSLSLSTGDEQFF.

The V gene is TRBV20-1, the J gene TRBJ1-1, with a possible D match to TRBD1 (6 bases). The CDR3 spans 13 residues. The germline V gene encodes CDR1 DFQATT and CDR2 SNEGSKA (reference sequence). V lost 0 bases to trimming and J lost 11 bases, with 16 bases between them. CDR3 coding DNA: TGCAGTGCTAGAGATCTGAATCGGGACAACGCTTTCTTT. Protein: CSARDLNRDNAFF.

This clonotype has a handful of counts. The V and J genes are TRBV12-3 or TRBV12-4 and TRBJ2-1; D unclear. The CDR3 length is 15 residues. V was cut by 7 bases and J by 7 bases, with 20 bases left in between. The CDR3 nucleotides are TGTGCCAGCACCGCCGTTGGGCCGACGGGTAATGAGCAGTTCTTC. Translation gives CASTAVGPTGNEQFF.

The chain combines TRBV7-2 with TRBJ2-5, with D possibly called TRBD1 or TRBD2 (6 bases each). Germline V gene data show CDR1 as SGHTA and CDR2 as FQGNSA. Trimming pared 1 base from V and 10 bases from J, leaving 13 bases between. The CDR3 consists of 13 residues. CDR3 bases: TGTGCCAGCAGCTTAGTTGGGGGGCGGGACCAGTACTTC. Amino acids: CASSLVGGRDQYF.

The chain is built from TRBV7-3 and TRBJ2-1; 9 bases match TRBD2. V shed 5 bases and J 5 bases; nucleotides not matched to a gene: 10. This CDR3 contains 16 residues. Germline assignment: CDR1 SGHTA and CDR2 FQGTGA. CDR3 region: CASSPALAGAHNEQFF. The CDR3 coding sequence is TGTGCCAGCAGCCCAGCCTTAGCGGGGGCCCACAATGAGCAGTTCTTC.

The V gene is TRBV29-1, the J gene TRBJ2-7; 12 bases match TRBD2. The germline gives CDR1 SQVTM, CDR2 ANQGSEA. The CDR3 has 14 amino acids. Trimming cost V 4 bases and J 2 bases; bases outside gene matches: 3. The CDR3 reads CSVAPSGRAYEQYF. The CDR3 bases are TGCAGCGTTGCCCCTAGCGGGAGGGCCTACGAGCAGTACTTC.